The 24 T cell receptor beta chains presented below share a single source sample, sequenced in a study of cytomegalovirus exposure and HLA in healthy donors. PCR amplification relied on 60 Vbeta primers (plus 13 Jbeta primers). The table came from immunoSEQ multiplex PCR; TCRdb's copy has only in-frame clones and leaves some out. Of around 98,000 clones in the sample, about 81% are singletons; the top ten hold roughly 1.5%. The sequenced sample consisted of PBMCs. These receptors all come from a middle-aged man in good health and CMV-seronegative.

V and J are TRBV18 and TRBJ1-2; D is ambiguous. The germline CDR1 and CDR2 sequences are KGHSH and LQKENI. V gave up 6 bases and J gave up 4 bases, with 15 bases separating them. The CDR3 sequence is 14 residues long. CDR3 amino acids: CASSSDSVGYGYTF. For the CDR3, the DNA is TGTGCCAGCTCGTCCGACTCCGTCGGCTATGGCTACACCTTC.

CDR3 sequence reads: CASSYTGDYNEQFF. The CDR3 DNA reads as TGTGCCAGCAGTTACACAGGGGACTACAATGAGCAGTTCTTC. The V call is TRBV6-6, the J call TRBJ2-1; TRBD1 aligns across 7 bases. Trimming cost V 2 bases and J 3 bases; bases outside gene matches: 1. Looked up from germline, CDR1 is MNHNY and CDR2 is SVGAGI (reference sequence). There are 14 residues in the CDR3.

The chain carries TRBV12-5 and TRBJ2-3; weak D call: TRBD1 (6 bases). This CDR3 comprises 15 residues. Trimming stripped 5 bases from V and 0 bases from J, with 12 bases between. Germline lookup yields CDR1 LGHNT and CDR2 FRNRAP. The CDR3 is CASGKGTTSTDTQYF. The CDR3 DNA sequence: TGTGCTAGTGGTAAAGGGACAACCAGCACAGATACGCAGTATTTT.

This clone was observed a handful of times. This rearrangement joins TRBV6-6 to TRBJ1-2; D not certain. The CDR3 is 13 residues long. CDR1 is MNHNY, CDR2 SVGAGI, per germline (reference sequence). V lost 0 bases, J lost 7 bases, and 9 bases lay in between. CDR3 sequence reads: CASSYSLSVGYTF. CDR3 in DNA: TGTGCCAGCAGTTACTCCCTTTCAGTTGGCTACACCTTC.

This clone has a single count. The chain uses TRBV2 and TRBJ2-7, with D tentatively TRBD1 (5 bases). CDR1 is SNHLY, CDR2 FYNNEI, per germline. CDR3 length equals 13 residues. The V and J ends lost 7 bases and 6 bases respectively, with 16 bases between them. DNA for the CDR3: TGTGCCAGCATCCAAGGGGCCTGGGGCGAGCAGTACTTC. It yields the protein CASIQGAWGEQYF.

The chain uses TRBV30 and TRBJ2-5; 7 bases match TRBD2. Germline CDR1 is GTSNPN and CDR2 is SVGIG (reference sequence). Unmatched junction bases numbered 6, after V lost 0 bases and J lost 2 bases. The CDR3 has 15 residues. The CDR3 DNA follows: TGTGCCTGGAGTGTACTGGCTAGCGGACAAGAGACCCAGTACTTC. Translation gives CAWSVLASGQETQYF.

The rearrangement uses TRBV7-2 and TRBJ2-7, with D possibly matching TRBD1 (5 bases). CDR1 is SGHTA and CDR2 is FQGNSA in the germline V gene. Trimming stripped 0 bases from V and 2 bases from J, with 14 bases between. The CDR3 totals 16 residues. The CDR3: CASSLAQGNFPYEQYF. Here the CDR3 DNA reads TGTGCCAGCAGCTTAGCTCAGGGCAATTTCCCCTACGAGCAGTACTTC.

V and J are TRBV5-1 and TRBJ2-5; D possibly corresponds to TRBD1 (6 bases). V lost 5 bases and J lost 1, with 15 bases in between. CDR3 length: 15 residues. CDR1 SGHRS and CDR2 YFSETQ come from the germline V gene. CDR3 sequence (DNA): TGCGCCAGCAGAAAACACCAGGGGCCCCAAGAGACCCAGTACTTC. It translates to CASRKHQGPQETQYF.

The rearrangement joins TRBV4-1 to TRBJ1-6; tentative D call: TRBD1 (6 bases). V was cut by 0 bases and J by 8 bases, with 20 bases left in between. Germline V gives CDR1 MGHRA, CDR2 YSYEKL. There are 18 residues in the CDR3. In nucleotides, the CDR3 is TGCGCCAGCAGCCAAGATTACAGGGACGTAATAACGGATTCACCCCTCCACTTT. Protein sequence: CASSQDYRDVITDSPLHF.

The rearrangement joins TRBV5-1 to TRBJ2-6; 8 bases line up with TRBD1. Germline lookup yields CDR1 SGHRS and CDR2 YFSETQ. There are 16 residues in the CDR3. V dropped 1 base and J dropped 4; count of bases not matched to a gene: 4. Here the CDR3 reads CASSLRQGAGANVLTF. The CDR3 DNA follows: TGCGCCAGCAGCTTGAGGCAGGGGGCAGGGGCCAACGTCCTGACTTTC.

V is TRBV2 and J is TRBJ2-7, with D tentatively TRBD1 (6 bases). This CDR3 spans 14 amino acids. Germline V gene lookup returns CDR1 SNHLY and CDR2 FYNNEI. V lost 1 base and J 3 bases, leaving 10 bases between the germline ends. CDR3 in amino acids: CASSEEGVYYEQYF. In nucleotides, the CDR3 is TGTGCCAGCAGTGAAGAGGGGGTCTACTACGAGCAGTACTTC.

This clone is a singleton in its sample. The rearrangement links TRBV11-2 to TRBJ1-4, with a possible D match to TRBD1 (5 bases). V dropped 6 bases and J dropped 5 bases, with 16 bases sitting between them. The CDR3 spans 15 residues. Per the germline V gene, CDR1 is SGHAT and CDR2 is FQNNGV. The CDR3 DNA reads TGTGCCAGCAGGAGCCAAGGGGCGCTAAATGAAAAACTGTTTTTT. The encoded protein is CASRSQGALNEKLFF.

This clone was detected only once. The rearrangement joins TRBV11-2 to TRBJ2-1; 8 bases align to TRBD2. The CDR3 runs 16 residues. The V gene's germline CDR1 is SGHAT and CDR2 FQNNGV. V lost 3 bases, J lost 0 bases, and 4 bases stayed unmatched. CDR3 coding DNA: TGTGCCAGCAGCTTCACGGGGGGGAGCTCCTACAATGAGCAGTTCTTC. It encodes CASSFTGGSSYNEQFF.

The rearrangement links TRBV2 to TRBJ2-7, with D perhaps matching TRBD2 (5 bases). The CDR3 length is 13 residues. V lost 1 base, J lost 2 bases, and 6 bases lay in between. Looked up from germline, CDR1 is SNHLY and CDR2 is FYNNEI. The DNA for the CDR3 is TGTGCCAGCAGTGAAGACGGGGCCTACGAGCAGTACTTC. Protein sequence: CASSEDGAYEQYF.

The V gene is TRBV7-3, the J gene TRBJ2-3; TRBD2 agrees at 7 bases. This CDR3 spans 15 amino acids. Germline V CDR1 and CDR2: SGHTA, FQGTGA. With 6 bases clipped from V and 0 bases from J, the junction kept 6 bases outside the gene matches. The CDR3 DNA reads TGTGCCAGCAGTTTTGGGGGGGATAGCACAGATACGCAGTATTTT. Translation: CASSFGGDSTDTQYF.

Only a few counts were recorded for this clone. The DNA of the CDR3 is TGTGCCAGCAGCCTGGGACAGGGAATAGACGGTAATCAGCCCCAGCATTTT. It is translated as CASSLGQGIDGNQPQHF. The chain recombines TRBV4-2 with TRBJ1-5; 9 bases align to TRBD1. This CDR3 contains 17 residues. Germline lookup yields CDR1 LGHNA and CDR2 YNFKEQ. V gave up 4 bases and J gave up 4 bases; unmatched junction bases: 11.

This clone was seen just once. The chain couples TRBV25-1 to TRBJ1-5, with D maybe TRBD1 (5 bases). CDR1 is MGHDK and CDR2 is SYGVNS in the germline V gene. Trimming stripped 1 base from V and 2 bases from J, with 18 bases between. This CDR3 spans 18 amino acids. The CDR3 DNA reads as TGTGCCAGCAGTGAATCCTCGCCAGGGATGGTTGGCAATCAGCCCCAGCATTTT. Translated, it gives CASSESSPGMVGNQPQHF.

The chain uses TRBV7-8 and TRBJ2-2; 8 positions agree with TRBD1. The CDR3 covers 18 residues. The V gene end was trimmed by 0 bases and the J gene end by 7 bases; junction bases not matched to a gene: 13. Germline-derived CDR1 and CDR2 are SGHVS and FQNEAQ. The CDR3 sequence is CASSLAHRRQGLFGELFF. The CDR3 nucleotides are TGTGCCAGCAGCTTAGCGCATAGGCGACAGGGGCTATTCGGGGAGCTGTTTTTT.

The genes are TRBV4-1 and TRBJ1-3; D may be TRBD1 (6 bases). The CDR3 runs 16 residues. V was trimmed by 0 bases and J by 0 bases, leaving 9 bases between them. The germline CDR1 and CDR2 sequences are MGHRA and YSYEKL. CDR3 DNA sequence: TGCGCCAGCAGCCAAGAGACAGGTCTCTCTGGAAACACCATATATTTT. This sequence encodes CASSQETGLSGNTIYF.

The chain uses TRBV5-5 and TRBJ2-5, with a weak D call TRBD2 (6 bases). The CDR3 sequence is 13 residues long. Germline lookup yields CDR1 SGHKS and CDR2 YYEKEE (reference sequence). The ends were cut back, 6 bases at V and 5 bases at J, with 14 bases in the middle. The CDR3 region is CASTQGLWETQYF. CDR3 coding DNA: TGTGCCAGCACCCAGGGACTTTGGGAGACCCAGTACTTC.

The chain joins TRBV6-1 to TRBJ2-7, with unresolved D. CDR1 MNHNS and CDR2 SASEGT come from the germline V gene. This CDR3 comprises 14 residues. Trimming took 6 bases from V and 1 from J, leaving 13 bases between them. The CDR3 reads CASSGGGSSYEQYF. The CDR3 DNA reads as TGTGCCAGCAGCGGCGGTGGCAGTTCCTACGAGCAGTACTTC.

This chain joins TRBV7-9 and TRBJ2-3; D remains ambiguous. The CDR3 has 12 amino acids. The germline V gene has CDR1 SEHNR and CDR2 FQNEAQ (reference sequence). V was clipped by 2 bases and J by 4 bases, with 4 bases between them. The DNA for the CDR3 is TGTGCCAGCAGCTTAATCGCAGATACGCAGTATTTT. Its protein is CASSLIADTQYF.

The gene calls are TRBV5-4 and TRBJ1-1; D is perhaps TRBD1 (6 bases). Germline CDR1 reads SGHNT; CDR2 reads YYREEE (reference sequence). V was clipped by 0 bases and J by 1 base, with 7 bases between them. The CDR3 length is 14 residues. The CDR3, as DNA: TGTGCCAGCAGCTTGGCAGGGGCGAACACTGAAGCTTTCTTT. Its protein product is CASSLAGANTEAFF.

The chain couples TRBV5-3 to TRBJ1-5, with 10 bases fitting TRBD1. TRBV5-3 is classed as an ORF, of uncertain function. V gave up 0 bases and J gave up 0 bases; unmatched junction bases: 6. The length of the CDR3 is 18 residues. The CDR3 sequence: CARSLARDRGNSNQPQHF. In nucleotides, the CDR3 is TGTGCCAGAAGCTTGGCCCGGGACAGGGGAAATAGCAATCAGCCCCAGCATTTT.